The 26 T cell receptor beta chains listed next were all sequenced from one sample in a study of T cells expressing NK-cell markers (dated by TCRdb to about 2020). Receptors were amplified or captured by 5' RACE. The sample was run on an Illumina HiSeq 2000. TCRdb reprocessed the reads, and each CDR3 protein sequence is entered once, without DNA. The table held for this sample gives roughly 170,000 distinct CDR3 sequences. Together, the top ten hold about 18% of the sample. The specimen sequenced was blood T cells: a sorted CD56 or NKG2C T cell subset, CD4+ or CD8+ T cells, or bulk PBMC T cells (not recorded which). All receptors derive from a woman aged 18 to 69 in good health.

The chain joins TRBV5-5 to TRBJ2-5. There are 12 residues in the CDR3. Germline CDR1 and CDR2: SGHKS and YYEKEE (reference sequence). CDR3 in amino acids: CASSLSAETQYF.

The rearrangement uses TRBV20-1 and TRBJ2-5. There are 13 residues in the CDR3. Germline V lookup: CDR1 DFQATT, CDR2 SNEGSKA (reference sequence). The CDR3 is CSASGTSGETQYF.

This chain uses TRBV4-2 with TRBJ2-2; TCRdb calls TRBD2, which cannot be checked without DNA. Germline assignment: CDR1 LGHNA and CDR2 YNFKEQ. This CDR3 contains 16 residues. CDR3 in amino acids: CASSQAGTRNTGELFF.

The chain has TRBV28 and TRBJ2-1; TCRdb's D call, TRBD1, is unchecked because there is no DNA. This CDR3 is built from 16 residues. Germline loops: CDR1 MDHEN, CDR2 SYDVKM. The CDR3 sequence: CASSLPGGGVNNEQFF.

The CDR3 is CASSTPQGPGELFF. V and J are TRBV12-3 or TRBV12-4 and TRBJ2-2; the D call from TCRdb, TRBD1, cannot be confirmed without DNA. This CDR3 comprises 14 residues.

The CDR3 loop reads CASSLGVAGWYNEQFF. The rearrangement joins TRBV5-1 to TRBJ2-1; TCRdb proposes TRBD2, but this gene call is untestable without DNA. Germline V CDR1 and CDR2: SGHRS, YFSETQ. CDR3 length: 16 residues.

The chain joins TRBV19 to TRBJ1-6; TCRdb's D call, TRBD1, is unchecked because there is no DNA. This CDR3 comprises 14 residues. The germline gives CDR1 LNHDA, CDR2 SQIVND (reference sequence). This CDR3 is CASTAGTGVLPLHF.

This rearrangement joins TRBV5-1 to TRBJ2-1; the D call from TCRdb, TRBD2, cannot be confirmed without DNA. Germline V gene data show CDR1 as SGHRS and CDR2 as YFSETQ. The CDR3 is 15 residues long. This CDR3 reads CASSFGGLEIDEQFF.

V and J are TRBV5-1 and TRBJ2-5; TCRdb designates TRBD2, a call that cannot be tested without DNA. CDR1 SGHRS and CDR2 YFSETQ come from the germline V gene. The CDR3 spans 13 residues. The CDR3 spells CASSRDTAGHQYF.

The chain recombines TRBV18 with TRBJ2-3. The CDR3 is made up of 15 amino acids. Per the germline V gene, CDR1 is KGHSH and CDR2 is LQKENI. The CDR3 loop is CASSPRGAPGDTQYF.

The chain combines TRBV7-3 with TRBJ2-2; the D call from TCRdb, TRBD1, cannot be confirmed without DNA. Germline lookup yields CDR1 SGHTA and CDR2 FQGTGA. CDR3 size: 16 residues. This CDR3 reads CASSFSPSVSAGELFF.

The rearrangement joins TRBV12-3 or TRBV12-4 to TRBJ1-2. The CDR3 sequence is 14 residues long. CDR3 region: CASSLSGSDYGYTF.

This chain links TRBV4-1 with TRBJ2-1; TCRdb calls TRBD2, which cannot be checked without DNA. Per the germline V gene, CDR1 is MGHRA and CDR2 is YSYEKL. The CDR3 covers 17 residues. The CDR3: CASSQVSGESSYNEQFF.

The V call is TRBV27, the J call TRBJ2-7; without DNA, the TCRdb call of TRBD2 cannot be checked. CDR3 length equals 18 residues. Germline V gene lookup returns CDR1 MNHEY and CDR2 SMNVEV (reference sequence). CDR3 protein: CASSLSWVAGGPEDEQYF.

This chain uses TRBV24-1 with TRBJ2-7; TCRdb returns TRBD2, unconfirmable since there is no DNA. The germline CDR1 and CDR2 sequences are KGHDR and SFDVKD. The CDR3 contains 11 residues. The CDR3 here is CAPTSVYEQYF.

This rearrangement joins TRBV4-1 to TRBJ2-7. Germline loops: CDR1 MGHRA, CDR2 YSYEKL. CDR3 length: 15 residues. CDR3: CASSQGRSMNYEQYF.

This chain connects TRBV28 to TRBJ2-7; the D gene TCRdb calls, TRBD1, cannot be checked with no DNA. Germline CDR1 is MDHEN and CDR2 is SYDVKM. This CDR3 is built from 12 residues. The CDR3 spells CASNRVTYEQYF. The variable domain in full, with the rest retrieved from reference TRBV28 and TRBJ2-7, is DVKVTQSSRYLVKRTGEKVFLECVQDMDHENMFWYRQDPGLGLRLIYFSYDVKMKEKGDIPEGYSVSREKKERFSLILESASTNQTSMYLCASNRVTYEQYFGPGTRLTVT.

CDR3 amino acids: CASSPLGGPRNEQFF. V and J are TRBV5-5 and TRBJ2-1; TCRdb proposes TRBD1, but this gene call is untestable without DNA. The CDR3 runs 15 residues. The V gene's germline CDR1 is SGHKS and CDR2 YYEKEE (reference sequence). Supplemented by reference TRBV5-5 and TRBJ2-1, the full variable domain reads DAGVTQSPTHLIKTRGQQVTLRCSPISGHKSVSWYQQVLGQGPQFIFQYYEKEERGRGNFPDRFSARQFPNYSSELNVNALLLGDSALYLCASSPLGGPRNEQFFGPGTRLTVL.

The chain combines TRBV5-1 with TRBJ2-7; TCRdb's D call of TRBD1 is untestable without DNA. This CDR3 is 16 amino acids long. CDR1 SGHRS and CDR2 YFSETQ come from the germline V gene. CDR3 protein: CASSLSGAASSYEQYF.

This chain connects TRBV28 to TRBJ2-3; checking the TCRdb D call of TRBD2 is not possible without DNA. CDR1 MDHEN and CDR2 SYDVKM come from the germline V gene. The CDR3 runs to 17 residues. The CDR3 loop reads CASSLWASGGNTDTQYF.

The rearrangement links TRBV24-1 to TRBJ1-1. Germline assignment: CDR1 KGHDR and CDR2 SFDVKD. This CDR3 is 14 amino acids long. This chain's CDR3 is CATSDGGMNTEAFF.

The chain has TRBV29-1 and TRBJ2-1; the D call of TRBD2 rests on TCRdb alone, since no DNA is present to check it. Germline V gene sequence: CDR1 SQVTM, CDR2 ANQGSEA. The CDR3 is 15 residues long. The CDR3: CSVGGLAVTYNEQFF.

V and J are TRBV29-1 and TRBJ1-1. CDR1 and CDR2 (germline): SQVTM, ANQGSEA. The CDR3 has 12 residues. CDR3: CSGLTVNTEAFF.

The chain recombines TRBV5-6 with TRBJ2-1; there is no DNA to check the TCRdb D call of TRBD2. CDR3 length equals 15 residues. The germline CDR1 and CDR2 sequences are SGHDT and YYEEEE. This CDR3 is CASSFVGGLSNEQFF.

The chain is built from TRBV7-7 and TRBJ2-1; the D call from TCRdb, TRBD2, cannot be confirmed without DNA. This CDR3 comprises 16 residues. Germline CDR1 reads SSHAT; CDR2 reads FNYEAQ (reference sequence). The CDR3 reads CASSLGPGGGGNEQFF.

The V call is TRBV29-1, the J call TRBJ1-2; TCRdb's D call, TRBD1, is unchecked because there is no DNA. The length of the CDR3 is 13 residues. Germline V gives CDR1 SQVTM, CDR2 ANQGSEA. Here the CDR3 reads CSVGEGTNYGYTF.